This section outlines one T cell receptor beta chain sequence together with its context. The data originate from a study of T cell changes during pregnancy in multiple sclerosis. The assay was immunoSEQ multiplex PCR, and TCRdb's table has in-frame clones only and misses some. Of under 45,000 clones listed, approximately 94% are singletons. The CDR3 sequence is 14 residues long. Looked up from germline, CDR1 is SGHRS and CDR2 is YFSETQ. The trim removed 2 bases at V and 7 bases at J, leaving 3 bases unmatched. The material sequenced was CD4+ T cells from peripheral blood mononuclear cells, taken after pregnancy. J is TRBJ1-4 and V is TRBV5-1; 9 positions agree with TRBD1. The sequence came from a female donor with multiple sclerosis, enrolled in a pregnancy study. The CDR3 coding sequence is TGCGCCAGCAGCTTACAGGGGGCGGGTGAAAAACTGTTTTTT. Translated: CASSLQGAGEKLFF.